Listed below are T cell receptor beta chains from one sample, sequenced in a study of blood T cell dynamics during melanoma immunotherapy. Sequencing was performed with immunoSEQ multiplex PCR; in TCRdb, only in-frame clones are kept and a portion is missing. The data contain fewer than 30,000 clones, around 80% of them singletons. Here the sequenced sample was blood, taken from a patient treated with checkpoint blockade. The receptors derive from a human donor with melanoma. Both conserved end residues are part of each CDR3. Fields, in order: clone size, D gene, V gene, J gene, CDR3 DNA, CDR3 protein. A D gene is named only where the DNA matches it firmly. Some rows mark clone size as missing; the rest say once, few, many or name a class of expanded clone.

abundance: once; d_gene: .; v_gene: TRBV4-1; j_gene: TRBJ1-2; CDR3nt: TGCGCCAGCAGCCATGGAGGGAATGGCTACACCTTC; CDR3aa: CASSHGGNGYTF
abundance: .; d_gene: .; v_gene: TRBV5-6; j_gene: TRBJ2-3; CDR3nt: TGTGCCAGCGGGGTGGGTTCAAATACGCAGTATTTT; CDR3aa: CASGVGSNTQYF
abundance: .; d_gene: .; v_gene: TRBV11-2; j_gene: TRBJ1-4; CDR3nt: TGTGCCAGCAGCCGGACCCGGAATGAAAAACTGTTTTTT; CDR3aa: CASSRTRNEKLFF
abundance: .; d_gene: .; v_gene: TRBV14; j_gene: TRBJ1-6; CDR3nt: TGTGCCAGCAGCCAAGAGAGTTATAATTCACCCCTCCACTTT; CDR3aa: CASSQESYNSPLHF
abundance: .; d_gene: TRBD2; v_gene: TRBV6-1; j_gene: TRBJ2-1; CDR3nt: TGTGCCAGCATTCCGACTAGCGGGGGCTACAATGAGCAGTTCTTC; CDR3aa: CASIPTSGGYNEQFF
abundance: .; d_gene: TRBD2; v_gene: TRBV4-1; j_gene: TRBJ2-5; CDR3nt: TGCGCCAGCAGCCAAGAGGCGGGGGGGACTCAAGAGACCCAGTACTTC; CDR3aa: CASSQEAGGTQETQYF
abundance: .; d_gene: TRBD1; v_gene: TRBV7-7; j_gene: TRBJ1-1; CDR3nt: TGTGCTAGCAGCTTACCGAAGGGACAGACCCCTGAAGCTTTCTTT; CDR3aa: CASSLPKGQTPEAFF
abundance: .; d_gene: .; v_gene: TRBV27; j_gene: TRBJ1-2; CDR3nt: TGTGCCAGCAGCTCACAGGCCCTCTACCACTATGGCTACACCTTC; CDR3aa: CASSSQALYHYGYTF
abundance: .; d_gene: .; v_gene: TRBV5-1; j_gene: TRBJ2-2; CDR3nt: TGCGCCAGCAGCTTGGTTAGCCCCGGGGAGCTGTTTTTT; CDR3aa: CASSLVSPGELFF
abundance: .; d_gene: TRBD2; v_gene: TRBV6-6; j_gene: TRBJ2-2; CDR3nt: TGTGCCAGCAGGGCTAGCGGGTCTACCGGGGAGCTGTTTTTT; CDR3aa: CASRASGSTGELFF
abundance: .; d_gene: TRBD2; v_gene: TRBV30; j_gene: TRBJ2-5; CDR3nt: TGTGCCTGGAGTGTAGCTAGCGGGGGGGCTGGAACCCAGTACTTC; CDR3aa: CAWSVASGGAGTQYF
abundance: .; d_gene: .; v_gene: TRBV2; j_gene: TRBJ2-2; CDR3nt: TGTGCCAGCAGTGAGAAGGGCACCGGGGAGCTGTTTTTT; CDR3aa: CASSEKGTGELFF
abundance: .; d_gene: .; v_gene: TRBV6-1; j_gene: TRBJ1-2; CDR3nt: TGTGCCAGCAGTGAAAGTGGGTCAGACAGATTCTCCTATGGCTACACCTTC; CDR3aa: CASSESGSDRFSYGYTF
abundance: few; d_gene: .; v_gene: TRBV7-8; j_gene: TRBJ2-3; CDR3nt: TGTGCCAGCAGCGGAAGCGGAGCCACAGATACGCAGTATTTT; CDR3aa: CASSGSGATDTQYF
abundance: .; d_gene: .; v_gene: TRBV18; j_gene: TRBJ2-7; CDR3nt: TGTGCCAGCTCACCCACTACGGAGGAGCAGTACTTC; CDR3aa: CASSPTTEEQYF
abundance: .; d_gene: .; v_gene: TRBV2; j_gene: TRBJ1-5; CDR3nt: TGTGCCAGCAGTGTCCGGGGGGTGGACCAGCCCCAGCATTTT; CDR3aa: CASSVRGVDQPQHF
abundance: .; d_gene: .; v_gene: TRBV5-1; j_gene: TRBJ1-1; CDR3nt: TGCGCCAGCAGCTGGGGGCGGAGGAACACTGAAGCTTTCTTT; CDR3aa: CASSWGRRNTEAFF
abundance: .; d_gene: .; v_gene: TRBV14; j_gene: TRBJ1-2; CDR3nt: TGTGCCAGCAGCCAGTTCTCTGGCAGTAACTATGGCTACACCTTC; CDR3aa: CASSQFSGSNYGYTF
abundance: .; d_gene: TRBD1; v_gene: TRBV6-4; j_gene: TRBJ2-7; CDR3nt: TGTGCCAGCAGTGACTGGGGGACAGGGGGGCTTCATAGCGCCTACGAGCAGTACTTC; CDR3aa: CASSDWGTGGLHSAYEQYF
abundance: .; d_gene: TRBD2; v_gene: TRBV7-6; j_gene: TRBJ2-5; CDR3nt: TGTGCCAGCAGCTTAGGTCCGGGGGGGGTGAGAGGGACCCAGTACTTC; CDR3aa: CASSLGPGGVRGTQYF
abundance: .; d_gene: .; v_gene: TRBV7-6; j_gene: TRBJ1-4; CDR3nt: TGTGCCAGCAGCCCCGGGACGGCGAGGGGAGTACTGTTTTTT; CDR3aa: CASSPGTARGVLFF
abundance: once; d_gene: .; v_gene: TRBV5-1; j_gene: TRBJ1-4; CDR3nt: TGCGCCAGCAGCCCTCGAGTGGTTGCAACTAATGAAAAACTGTTTTTT; CDR3aa: CASSPRVVATNEKLFF
abundance: .; d_gene: .; v_gene: TRBV6-1; j_gene: TRBJ2-2; CDR3nt: TGTGCCAGCAGTCTTCAGGGACCCGGGGAGCTGTTTTTT; CDR3aa: CASSLQGPGELFF
abundance: .; d_gene: .; v_gene: TRBV4-2; j_gene: TRBJ1-4; CDR3nt: TGTGCCAGCAGCCACAGTCCGGGGGTTAATGAAAAACTGTTTTTT; CDR3aa: CASSHSPGVNEKLFF
abundance: few; d_gene: .; v_gene: TRBV5-1; j_gene: TRBJ1-1; CDR3nt: TGCGCCAGCAGCTTGGTGCCAGGGTCGAGAAACACTGAAGCTTTCTTT; CDR3aa: CASSLVPGSRNTEAFF
abundance: .; d_gene: .; v_gene: TRBV30; j_gene: TRBJ1-5; CDR3nt: TGTGCCTGGAGGAGGGAAGCGGGACAGCCCCAGCATTTT; CDR3aa: CAWRREAGQPQHF
abundance: .; d_gene: .; v_gene: TRBV5-1; j_gene: TRBJ1-3; CDR3nt: TGCGCCAGCAGCTTGGACCCGAGCTCTGGAAACACCATATATTTT; CDR3aa: CASSLDPSSGNTIYF
abundance: few; d_gene: .; v_gene: TRBV6-1; j_gene: TRBJ1-2; CDR3nt: TGTGCCAGCAGTGAACAGGGCTATGGCTACACCTTC; CDR3aa: CASSEQGYGYTF
abundance: .; d_gene: TRBD1; v_gene: TRBV30; j_gene: TRBJ1-1; CDR3nt: TGTGCCTGGAAGCGTGGGGACAGGGGGCGGTGGAACACTGAAGCTTTCTTT; CDR3aa: CAWKRGDRGRWNTEAFF
abundance: .; d_gene: TRBD1; v_gene: TRBV5-1; j_gene: TRBJ1-2; CDR3nt: TGCGCCAGCAGCACCAGACAGGGTCAGAGGAATGGCTACACCTTC; CDR3aa: CASSTRQGQRNGYTF
abundance: .; d_gene: TRBD1; v_gene: TRBV4-2; j_gene: TRBJ2-7; CDR3nt: TGTGCCAGCAGCCAAGGACAGGGAGATGGGGAGCAGTACTTC; CDR3aa: CASSQGQGDGEQYF
abundance: .; d_gene: .; v_gene: TRBV2; j_gene: TRBJ2-7; CDR3nt: TGTGCCAGTACTCGGGGCCCAGGTTTAGGCTACGAGCAGTACTTC; CDR3aa: CASTRGPGLGYEQYF
abundance: .; d_gene: TRBD1; v_gene: TRBV28; j_gene: TRBJ2-3; CDR3nt: TGTGCCAGCAGGACAGGGGCTTTGGGGGCAGATACGCAGTATTTT; CDR3aa: CASRTGALGADTQYF
abundance: .; d_gene: .; v_gene: TRBV5-6; j_gene: TRBJ1-2; CDR3nt: TGTGCCAGCAGCTTGGGGGTCCGAGGGGCTAACTATGGCTACACCTTC; CDR3aa: CASSLGVRGANYGYTF
abundance: .; d_gene: .; v_gene: TRBV9; j_gene: TRBJ1-2; CDR3nt: TGTGCCAGCAGCGTAGACAACAGGGTGGCTGGCTACACCTTC; CDR3aa: CASSVDNRVAGYTF
abundance: .; d_gene: .; v_gene: TRBV27; j_gene: TRBJ2-7; CDR3nt: TGTGCCAGCAGTTTACTGTCACGGCCCTACGAGCAGTACTTC; CDR3aa: CASSLLSRPYEQYF
abundance: .; d_gene: .; v_gene: TRBV7-3; j_gene: TRBJ2-6; CDR3nt: TGTGCCAGCAGCTTACGCAGGGCTGGGGCCAACGTCCTGACTTTC; CDR3aa: CASSLRRAGANVLTF
abundance: few; d_gene: .; v_gene: TRBV5-4; j_gene: TRBJ1-1; CDR3nt: TGTGCCAGCAGCCGATCGGGACTCGGAGCTTTCTTT; CDR3aa: CASSRSGLGAFF
abundance: .; d_gene: .; v_gene: TRBV10-2; j_gene: TRBJ2-2; CDR3nt: TGCGCCAGCAGTGAGTCGTTAGGACCTTTAAACACCGGGGAGCTGTTTTTT; CDR3aa: CASSESLGPLNTGELFF
abundance: .; d_gene: TRBD2; v_gene: TRBV7-2; j_gene: TRBJ2-1; CDR3nt: TGTGCCAGCAGCTTCACTAGCGGGGGGGCGAACAATGAGCAGTTCTTC; CDR3aa: CASSFTSGGANNEQFF
abundance: few; d_gene: .; v_gene: TRBV7-9; j_gene: TRBJ1-1; CDR3nt: TGTGCCAGCAGCTTAGAAAGAACACAGTCGGCTGAAGCTTTCTTT; CDR3aa: CASSLERTQSAEAFF
abundance: .; d_gene: .; v_gene: TRBV5-1; j_gene: TRBJ2-1; CDR3nt: TGCGCCAGCAGCGAACTTCAAATGGGCGAGCAGTTCTTC; CDR3aa: CASSELQMGEQFF